This T cell receptor beta chain comes out of a study of cytotoxic CD8 clonotypes in ibrutinib-treated CLL. Comment on this clone: The antigen remains undetermined.

Assay: immunoSEQ multiplex PCR; the TCRdb copy retains only in-frame clones and omits some. The data hold around 310,000 clones, with around four fifths observed a single time. General observations from the study: For progressing versus sustained-remission patients, sampling times were not the same. Baseline-level clonality went beyond age-matched healthy donors and moved in step with circulating CD8+ T-cell counts.

Source: PBMCs, taken before ibrutinib treatment. The TCR originated in a human donor with chronic lymphocytic leukemia.

CDR3 DNA sequence: TGTGCCTGGAGGTTTCTGGGGAACACTGAAGCTTTCTTT. As protein: CAWRFLGNTEAFF. The chain recombines TRBV30 with TRBJ1-1; D remains unclear. Germline CDR1 is GTSNPN and CDR2 is SVGIG (reference sequence). V lost 3 bases, J lost 1 base, and 9 bases lay in between. The CDR3 totals 13 residues.